This TCR beta chain originates from a study of cytomegalovirus exposure and HLA in healthy donors. Study outcomes and limitations: Presence/absence analyses supposed approximately even sequencing depth among donors. Immune exposure data for these donors was limited to CMV serostatus. Cytomegalovirus status was reportedly diagnosed by the classifier with high sensitivity and specificity.

The CDR3 is 16 amino acids. Germline V CDR1 and CDR2: LGHNA, YSLEER. Trimming removed 4 bases from V and 0 bases from J, with 14 bases in between. As concerns this clone: No antigen is known for it.

Use of 60 Vbeta and 13 Jbeta primers characterized the PCR. Sequenced by immunoSEQ multiplex PCR; TCRdb stores in-frame clones only, minus some. This sample's table has about 70,000 clones. Donors consisted of healthy bone marrow donors. The source material was PBMCs. The TCR originated in a female donor in good health and CMV-seropositive. The gene calls are TRBV4-3 and TRBJ2-3; possible D gene TRBD1, 5 bases. CDR3 bases: TGCGCCAGCAGCCCAGGGAACTCCCATAGCACAGATACGCAGTATTTT. Its translation is CASSPGNSHSTDTQYF.